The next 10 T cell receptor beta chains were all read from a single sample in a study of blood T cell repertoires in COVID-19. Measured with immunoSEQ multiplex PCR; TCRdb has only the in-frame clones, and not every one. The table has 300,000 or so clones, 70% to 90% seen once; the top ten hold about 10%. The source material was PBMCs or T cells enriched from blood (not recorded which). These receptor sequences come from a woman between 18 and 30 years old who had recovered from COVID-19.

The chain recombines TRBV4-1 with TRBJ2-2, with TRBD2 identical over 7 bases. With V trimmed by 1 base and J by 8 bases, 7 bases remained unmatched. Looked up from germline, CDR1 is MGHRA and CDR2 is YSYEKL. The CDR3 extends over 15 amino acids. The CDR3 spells CASSQGAGVEGELFF. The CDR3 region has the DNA TGCGCCAGCAGCCAAGGGGCGGGAGTGGAGGGGGAGCTGTTTTTT.

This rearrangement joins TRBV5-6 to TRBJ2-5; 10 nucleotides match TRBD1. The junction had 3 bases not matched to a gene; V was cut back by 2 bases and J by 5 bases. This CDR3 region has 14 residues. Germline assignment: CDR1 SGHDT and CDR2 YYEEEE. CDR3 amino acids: CASSLDRGLETQYF. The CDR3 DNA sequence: TGTGCCAGCAGCTTAGACAGGGGGCTGGAGACCCAGTACTTC.

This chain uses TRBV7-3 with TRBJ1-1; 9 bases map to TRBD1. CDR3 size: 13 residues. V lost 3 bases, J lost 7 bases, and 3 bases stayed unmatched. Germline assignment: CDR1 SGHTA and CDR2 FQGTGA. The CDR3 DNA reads TGTGCCAGCAGCTTGGACAGGGGTGGTGAAGCTTTCTTT. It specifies CASSLDRGGEAFF.

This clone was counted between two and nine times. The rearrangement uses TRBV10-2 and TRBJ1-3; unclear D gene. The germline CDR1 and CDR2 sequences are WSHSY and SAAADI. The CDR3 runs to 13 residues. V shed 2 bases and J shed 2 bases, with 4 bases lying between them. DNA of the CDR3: TGCGCCAGCAGTGAGAGAGCTGGAAACACCATATATTTT. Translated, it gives CASSERAGNTIYF.

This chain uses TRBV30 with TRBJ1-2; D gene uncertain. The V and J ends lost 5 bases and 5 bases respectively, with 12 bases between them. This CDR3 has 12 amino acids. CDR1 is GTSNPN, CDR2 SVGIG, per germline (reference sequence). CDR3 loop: CAWGEVLYGYTF. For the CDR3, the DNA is TGTGCCTGGGGGGAGGTCCTTTATGGCTACACCTTC.

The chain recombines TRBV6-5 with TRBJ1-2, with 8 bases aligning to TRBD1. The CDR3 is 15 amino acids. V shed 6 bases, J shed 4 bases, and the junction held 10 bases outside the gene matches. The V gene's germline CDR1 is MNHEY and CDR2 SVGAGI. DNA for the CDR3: TGTGCCAGCAGCCTAACAGGGGGTTCTGGCTATGGCTACACCTTC. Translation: CASSLTGGSGYGYTF.

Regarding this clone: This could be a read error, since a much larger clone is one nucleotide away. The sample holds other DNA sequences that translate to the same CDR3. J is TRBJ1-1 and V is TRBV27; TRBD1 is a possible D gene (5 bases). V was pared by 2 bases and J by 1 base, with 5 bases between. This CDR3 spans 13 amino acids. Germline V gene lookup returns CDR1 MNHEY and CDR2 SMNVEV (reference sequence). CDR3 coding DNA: TGTGCCAGCAGTTTAGGGGCGAACACTGAAGCTTTCTTT. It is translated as CASSLGANTEAFF.

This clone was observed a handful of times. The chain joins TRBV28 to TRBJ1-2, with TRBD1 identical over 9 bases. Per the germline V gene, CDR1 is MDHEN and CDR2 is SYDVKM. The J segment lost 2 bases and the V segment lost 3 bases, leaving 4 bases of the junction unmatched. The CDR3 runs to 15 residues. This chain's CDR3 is CASSFPTGGNYGYTF. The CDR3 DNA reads TGTGCCAGCAGTTTCCCGACAGGGGGGAACTATGGCTACACCTTC.

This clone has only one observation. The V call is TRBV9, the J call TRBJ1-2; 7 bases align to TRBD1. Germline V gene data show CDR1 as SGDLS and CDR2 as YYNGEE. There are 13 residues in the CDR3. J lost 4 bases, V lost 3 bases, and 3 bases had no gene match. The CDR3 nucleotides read TGTGCCAGCAGCGGGGGACAGCCCTATGGCTACACCTTC. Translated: CASSGGQPYGYTF.

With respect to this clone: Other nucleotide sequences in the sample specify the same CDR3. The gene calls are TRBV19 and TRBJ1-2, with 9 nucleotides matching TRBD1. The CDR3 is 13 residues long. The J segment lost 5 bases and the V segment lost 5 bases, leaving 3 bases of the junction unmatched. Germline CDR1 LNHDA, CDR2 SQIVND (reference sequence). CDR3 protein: CASSLGQGYGYTF. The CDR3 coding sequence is TGTGCCAGTAGTCTCGGACAGGGGTATGGCTACACCTTC.